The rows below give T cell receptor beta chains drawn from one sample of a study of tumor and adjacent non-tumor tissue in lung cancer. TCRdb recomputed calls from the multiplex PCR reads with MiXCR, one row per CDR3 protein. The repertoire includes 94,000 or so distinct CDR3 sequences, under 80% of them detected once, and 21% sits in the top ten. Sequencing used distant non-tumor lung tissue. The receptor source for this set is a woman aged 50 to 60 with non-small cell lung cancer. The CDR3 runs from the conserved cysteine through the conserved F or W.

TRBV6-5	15	CPTRRRTGGESEQYF
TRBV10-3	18	CAISLDITSGSSTDTQYF
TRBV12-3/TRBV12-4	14	CASSWQVPSGELFF
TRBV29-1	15	CGLRLAGALQETQYF
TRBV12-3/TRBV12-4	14	CASCWDQGGETQYF
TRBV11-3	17	CTSSLGTSGVSYNEQFF
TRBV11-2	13	CTSSRELAAEQYF
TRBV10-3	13	CASCSQRNTEAFF
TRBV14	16	CASSSLDRVNNGELFF
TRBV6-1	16	CVSTQGPDSSYNEQLF
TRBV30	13	CAARGVYNSSLHF
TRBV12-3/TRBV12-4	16	CAGSLGTGTNAGGLFF
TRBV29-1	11	CSVKQNDTHYF
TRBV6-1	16	CASSKVGGVGANVLTF
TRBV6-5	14	CASIEGAWGTEAFF
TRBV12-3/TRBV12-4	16	CVSCLETGTNTGEQFF
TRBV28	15	CASSLGLAGVVEQFF
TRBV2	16	CVSSEGASDYTDTQYF
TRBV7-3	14	CASSLNGVQETQYF
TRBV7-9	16	CASSLLAATSTDTQYF
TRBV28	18	CASSHTRTGGSYLYEQYF
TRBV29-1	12	CIIIETSTEAFF
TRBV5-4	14	CASNGRGSYDEQFF
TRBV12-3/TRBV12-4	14	CASSGTGKYNEQFF
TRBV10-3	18	CAITARQGSRTYTGELFF
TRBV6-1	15	CASGWLGHNTDMQYF
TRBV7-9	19	CASSFPAAFAREGFGEQFF
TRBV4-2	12	CASSQDTDTQHF
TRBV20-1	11	CSATRGRVPFF
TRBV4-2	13	CASSQEVNYEEYF
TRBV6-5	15	CESSKPRGQKYEQYF
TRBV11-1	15	CASSSGTGFTDTQYF
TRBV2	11	CASSVLGVQYF
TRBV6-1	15	CACSCGRAPYNEQFF
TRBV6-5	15	CASSYGRDGHTEALF
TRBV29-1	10	CSVVQRIQYF
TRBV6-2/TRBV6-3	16	CASSSFGVTGFGEQFF
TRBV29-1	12	CSVEDHTGMQLF
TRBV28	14	CVSSPTNAAGELFF
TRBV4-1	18	CARSLNRLAGAVTDTQYF
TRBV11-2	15	CASSHDKASIDTQYF
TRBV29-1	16	CSVYRVGGSANYGYTF
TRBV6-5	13	CDCSRERGGELFF
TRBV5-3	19	CASYHRSGTGPSGANVMTF
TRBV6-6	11	CASMGNYEQYF
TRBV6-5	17	CAPRVGQIFRSGDTIYF
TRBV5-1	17	CASSPVRLGARDYEQYF
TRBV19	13	CASSMDSANEQFF
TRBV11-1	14	CAGSLTTDYHGYTF